The rows below give T cell receptor beta chains drawn from one sample of a study of T cell responses to AZD1222 COVID-19 vaccine. Clones were read by immunoSEQ multiplex PCR, and TCRdb kept only the in-frame ones, dropping some. Altogether some 140,000 clones are present, over 90% being singletons, with the ten largest covering 0.75% to 0.95%. The specimen comprised peripheral blood, sampled on day 0 of AZD1222 vaccination. These receptors all come from an adult in good health. Each CDR3 is given with its conserved first and last residue. D genes are given only for firm matches. The listing skips clone size in some rows; elsewhere it reads once, few, many or a size class.

d_call: NA; clone_size: NA; v_call: TRBV10-3; j_call: TRBJ2-7; cdr3_aa: CAISSTRSSYEQYF; cdr3_nt: TGTGCCATCAGTTCGACCAGGAGCTCCTACGAGCAGTACTTC
d_call: TRBD2; clone_size: NA; v_call: TRBV5-5; j_call: TRBJ2-5; cdr3_aa: CASSFGGAEETQYF; cdr3_nt: TGTGCCAGCAGCTTCGGGGGGGCGGAGGAGACCCAGTACTTC
d_call: TRBD2; clone_size: NA; v_call: TRBV7-6; j_call: TRBJ2-1; cdr3_aa: CASSLTTSGGFNEQFF; cdr3_nt: TGTGCCAGCAGCTTAACAACTAGCGGGGGATTTAATGAGCAGTTCTTC
d_call: NA; clone_size: NA; v_call: TRBV4-1; j_call: TRBJ2-1; cdr3_aa: CASSPQMRSNNEQFF; cdr3_nt: TGCGCCAGCAGCCCCCAGATGCGGAGTAACAATGAGCAGTTCTTC
d_call: TRBD1; clone_size: NA; v_call: TRBV6-5; j_call: TRBJ1-2; cdr3_aa: CASRFGQGTNYGYTF; cdr3_nt: TGTGCCAGCAGGTTTGGACAGGGGACAAACTATGGCTACACCTTC
d_call: NA; clone_size: NA; v_call: TRBV9; j_call: TRBJ1-2; cdr3_aa: CASSVSPGPNYGYTF; cdr3_nt: TGTGCCAGCAGCGTAAGTCCAGGGCCTAACTATGGCTACACCTTC
d_call: TRBD1; clone_size: NA; v_call: TRBV2; j_call: TRBJ1-1; cdr3_aa: CASRVSGGGPDEAFF; cdr3_nt: TGTGCCAGCAGAGTTTCAGGGGGCGGCCCTGATGAAGCTTTCTTT
d_call: NA; clone_size: NA; v_call: TRBV5-6; j_call: TRBJ1-6; cdr3_aa: CASSPGHDNSPLHF; cdr3_nt: TGTGCCAGCAGCCCTGGACATGATAATTCACCCCTCCACTTT
d_call: NA; clone_size: few; v_call: TRBV6-5; j_call: TRBJ2-2; cdr3_aa: CAIGGTGELFF; cdr3_nt: TGTGCCATCGGAGGTACCGGGGAGCTGTTTTTT
d_call: NA; clone_size: few; v_call: TRBV4-1; j_call: TRBJ2-1; cdr3_aa: CASSQGPGTDNEQFF; cdr3_nt: TGCGCCAGCAGCCAAGGGCCGGGGACGGACAATGAGCAGTTCTTC
d_call: NA; clone_size: once; v_call: TRBV20-1; j_call: TRBJ2-7; cdr3_aa: CSASHIGRSTRKQYF; cdr3_nt: TGCAGTGCTAGTCACATCGGCAGGTCCACTCGTAAGCAGTACTTC
d_call: NA; clone_size: NA; v_call: TRBV4-1; j_call: TRBJ1-2; cdr3_aa: CASSHRRTDADYGYTF; cdr3_nt: TGCGCCAGCAGCCACCGCCGTACCGACGCAGATTATGGCTACACCTTC
d_call: NA; clone_size: once; v_call: TRBV2; j_call: TRBJ1-6; cdr3_aa: CASSEGQSNSPLHF; cdr3_nt: TGTGCCAGCAGTGAAGGGCAGAGCAATTCACCCCTCCACTTT
d_call: NA; clone_size: NA; v_call: TRBV9; j_call: TRBJ2-5; cdr3_aa: CASSERDFLLQETQYF; cdr3_nt: TGTGCCAGCAGCGAGAGGGACTTTCTACTCCAAGAGACCCAGTACTTC
d_call: TRBD2; clone_size: NA; v_call: TRBV7-2; j_call: TRBJ2-1; cdr3_aa: CASSLNGGGASRFF; cdr3_nt: TGTGCCAGCAGCTTAAACGGCGGGGGGGCTTCGAGGTTCTTC
d_call: NA; clone_size: NA; v_call: TRBV7-8; j_call: TRBJ1-5; cdr3_aa: CASSLRGNQPQHF; cdr3_nt: TGTGCCAGCAGCTTACGAGGGAATCAGCCCCAGCATTTT
d_call: TRBD1; clone_size: NA; v_call: TRBV10-3; j_call: TRBJ1-1; cdr3_aa: CAISRDRGWGEAFF; cdr3_nt: TGTGCCATCAGTCGGGACAGGGGGTGGGGTGAAGCTTTCTTT
d_call: TRBD1; clone_size: NA; v_call: TRBV5-1; j_call: TRBJ2-7; cdr3_aa: CASSGLRQGHEQYF; cdr3_nt: TGCGCCAGCAGCGGACTTAGACAGGGCCACGAGCAGTACTTC
d_call: TRBD1; clone_size: NA; v_call: TRBV6-5; j_call: TRBJ2-3; cdr3_aa: CASSPGQGTDTQYF; cdr3_nt: TGTGCCAGCAGCCCGGGACAGGGAACAGATACGCAGTATTTT
d_call: NA; clone_size: NA; v_call: TRBV2; j_call: TRBJ2-3; cdr3_aa: CASSDRPFTDTQYF; cdr3_nt: TGTGCCAGCAGTGACCGTCCTTTCACAGATACGCAGTATTTT
d_call: NA; clone_size: NA; v_call: TRBV18; j_call: TRBJ1-5; cdr3_aa: CASSPGTVGQPQHF; cdr3_nt: TGTGCCAGCTCGCCCGGGACGGTGGGTCAGCCCCAGCATTTT
d_call: TRBD1; clone_size: NA; v_call: TRBV6-4; j_call: TRBJ2-2; cdr3_aa: CASGQGGNTGELFF; cdr3_nt: TGTGCCAGCGGACAGGGGGGAAACACCGGGGAGCTGTTTTTT
d_call: NA; clone_size: NA; v_call: TRBV7-2; j_call: TRBJ2-3; cdr3_aa: CASSLAIDTQYF; cdr3_nt: TGTGCCAGCAGCTTAGCGATAGATACGCAGTATTTT
d_call: NA; clone_size: NA; v_call: TRBV16; j_call: TRBJ1-1; cdr3_aa: CASSQSRDSYEAFF; cdr3_nt: TGTGCCAGCAGCCAATCCCGAGACAGTTACGAAGCTTTCTTT
d_call: NA; clone_size: NA; v_call: TRBV10-3; j_call: TRBJ1-2; cdr3_aa: CAISENPGRSTYGYTF; cdr3_nt: TGTGCCATCAGTGAGAATCCGGGACGGTCAACCTATGGCTACACCTTC
d_call: NA; clone_size: NA; v_call: TRBV6-6; j_call: TRBJ1-2; cdr3_aa: CASSQNYGYTF; cdr3_nt: TGTGCCAGCAGCCAGAACTATGGCTACACCTTC
d_call: NA; clone_size: NA; v_call: TRBV19; j_call: TRBJ1-6; cdr3_aa: CASSIGNSPLHF; cdr3_nt: TGTGCCAGTAGTATCGGTAATTCACCCCTCCACTTT
d_call: NA; clone_size: once; v_call: TRBV5-6; j_call: TRBJ2-1; cdr3_aa: CASSLGRNNEQFF; cdr3_nt: TGTGCCAGCAGCTTGGGACGAAACAATGAGCAGTTCTTC
d_call: NA; clone_size: once; v_call: TRBV18; j_call: TRBJ1-4; cdr3_aa: CASSRGVNEKLFF; cdr3_nt: TGTGCCAGCTCACGAGGAGTCAATGAAAAACTGTTTTTT
d_call: NA; clone_size: NA; v_call: TRBV12-3/TRBV12-4; j_call: TRBJ2-5; cdr3_aa: CASSLNSQETQYF; cdr3_nt: TGTGCCAGCAGTTTGAACAGCCAAGAGACCCAGTACTTC
d_call: NA; clone_size: NA; v_call: TRBV29-1; j_call: TRBJ1-5; cdr3_aa: CSVATGTESQPQHF; cdr3_nt: TGCAGCGTCGCTACAGGGACGGAGAGTCAGCCCCAGCATTTT
d_call: NA; clone_size: NA; v_call: TRBV10-2; j_call: TRBJ2-1; cdr3_aa: CASMSVSYNEQFF; cdr3_nt: TGCGCCAGCATGTCCGTCTCCTACAATGAGCAGTTCTTC
d_call: NA; clone_size: NA; v_call: TRBV30; j_call: TRBJ1-1; cdr3_aa: CAWSVVEGTEAFF; cdr3_nt: TGTGCCTGGAGTGTCGTGGAGGGCACTGAAGCTTTCTTT
d_call: NA; clone_size: NA; v_call: TRBV28; j_call: TRBJ1-1; cdr3_aa: CASQGTEAFF; cdr3_nt: TGTGCCAGTCAGGGCACTGAAGCTTTCTTT
d_call: NA; clone_size: NA; v_call: TRBV28; j_call: TRBJ1-2; cdr3_aa: CASSLIGPSRRGYTF; cdr3_nt: TGTGCCAGCAGTTTAATAGGTCCCTCCCGGAGGGGCTACACCTTC
d_call: NA; clone_size: NA; v_call: TRBV7-9; j_call: TRBJ2-1; cdr3_aa: CASSPWTAYNEQFF; cdr3_nt: TGTGCCAGCAGCCCTTGGACAGCCTACAATGAGCAGTTCTTC
d_call: TRBD1; clone_size: NA; v_call: TRBV15; j_call: TRBJ1-2; cdr3_aa: CATSRQGEHGYTF; cdr3_nt: TGTGCCACCAGCAGACAGGGGGAGCATGGCTACACCTTC
d_call: NA; clone_size: NA; v_call: TRBV11-3; j_call: TRBJ2-7; cdr3_aa: CASSSGHGEQYF; cdr3_nt: TGTGCCAGCAGCTCGGGTCACGGCGAGCAGTACTTC
d_call: NA; clone_size: NA; v_call: TRBV10-1; j_call: TRBJ1-2; cdr3_aa: CASSPGNYGYTF; cdr3_nt: TGCGCCAGCTCCCCGGGGAACTATGGCTACACCTTC